The 18 T cell receptor beta chains presented below share a single source sample, sequenced in a study of blood T cell repertoires in COVID-19. Sequenced by immunoSEQ multiplex PCR; TCRdb stores in-frame clones only, minus some. The repertoire holds roughly 230,000 clones, with about nine tenths as singletons. Input material: PBMCs or T cells enriched from blood (not recorded which). The receptors come from a man younger than 45 in a cohort exposed to, infected with or recovered from COVID-19 (not recorded which).

There are a few counts of this clone. In DNA form, the CDR3 reads TGTGCCAGCAGCACAAGACAGGGTGGTAGCTACGAGCAGTACTTC. It is translated as CASSTRQGGSYEQYF. The chain is built from TRBV7-9 and TRBJ2-7; the match to TRBD1 covers 7 bases. Losses at the gene ends were 5 bases for V and 3 bases for J; bases not matched to a gene: 10. The CDR3 contains 15 residues. In germline, CDR1 is SEHNR, CDR2 FQNEAQ (reference sequence).

This clone was counted between two and nine times. As DNA, the CDR3 is TGTGCCAGCAGCCAAGATCAGCGTACGACAGGGCTGAGGTACAATGAGCAGTTCTTC. The encoded protein is CASSQDQRTTGLRYNEQFF. This chain uses TRBV3-1 (or the pseudogene TRBV3-2) with TRBJ2-1; TRBD1 aligns across 7 bases. CDR3 length equals 19 residues. Germline V gene lookup returns CDR1 LGHDT and CDR2 YNNKEL (reference sequence). With V trimmed by 0 bases and J by 4 bases, 15 bases remained unmatched.

The table lists this clone with a count of one. This CDR3 is CASSPSGGYEQYF. The CDR3, as DNA: TGTGCCAGCAGTCCCTCAGGGGGGTACGAGCAGTACTTC. V and J are TRBV27 and TRBJ2-7, with a weak D call TRBD1 (7 bases). This CDR3 is 13 amino acids long. V lost 5 bases, J lost 4 bases, and 12 bases lay in between. The germline V gene has CDR1 MNHEY and CDR2 SMNVEV (reference sequence).

The V gene is TRBV24-1, the J gene TRBJ2-3; possible D gene TRBD1, 5 bases. The CDR3 totals 14 residues. Trimming left V 5 bases short and J 6 bases short, with 14 bases between. Germline lookup yields CDR1 KGHDR and CDR2 SFDVKD. The chain's CDR3 is CATSGVGQGDTQYF. CDR3 DNA: TGTGCCACCAGTGGAGTTGGTCAGGGCGATACGCAGTATTTT.

This clone was counted ten times or more. J is TRBJ2-7 and V is TRBV6-5; the D gene is possibly TRBD2 (6 bases). Trimming left V 8 bases short and J 3 bases short, with 14 bases between. The CDR3 totals 13 residues. Germline V gene sequence: CDR1 MNHEY, CDR2 SVGAGI. The CDR3 loop is CASRRREGYEQYF. The DNA of the CDR3 is TGTGCCAGCCGGAGGAGGGAAGGCTACGAGCAGTACTTC.

The rearrangement links TRBV27 to TRBJ1-5; 7 bases agree with TRBD1. The V gene end was trimmed by 4 bases and the J gene end by 4 bases; junction bases not matched to a gene: 4. CDR1 MNHEY and CDR2 SMNVEV come from the germline V gene (reference sequence). The CDR3 is 14 residues long. The CDR3 loop reads CASSSGQFNQPQHF. The CDR3 DNA is TGTGCCAGCAGTTCGGGACAGTTTAATCAGCCCCAGCATTTT.

The CDR3 DNA sequence: TGTGCCAGCAGCAGGACAGGGTCGAGACCTGGAAATGGAAACACCATATATTTT. Translation: CASSRTGSRPGNGNTIYF. This chain links TRBV6-2 or TRBV6-3 with TRBJ1-3; 8 positions match TRBD1. The CDR3 has 18 amino acids. In germline, CDR1 is MNHEY, CDR2 SVGEGT. The V segment lost 6 bases and the J segment 3 bases; nucleotides outside the gene matches: 16.

This chain links TRBV2 with TRBJ1-2, with TRBD1 matching over 8 bases. Trimming took 3 bases from V and 2 from J; bases not matched to a gene: 5. CDR1 is SNHLY and CDR2 is FYNNEI in the germline V gene. This CDR3 contains 15 residues. As DNA, the CDR3 is TGTGCCAGCAGTGACTCCGGACAGGGCAACTATGGCTACACCTTC. Its translation is CASSDSGQGNYGYTF.

The chain has TRBV27 and TRBJ2-5, with 8 bases matching TRBD2. The CDR3 has 13 amino acids. Germline values: CDR1 MNHEY, CDR2 SMNVEV (reference sequence). The ends lost 6 bases at V and 4 bases at J; junction bases unmatched: 4. CDR3: CASSPGLAETQYF. The CDR3 nucleotides are TGTGCCAGCAGCCCAGGACTAGCAGAGACCCAGTACTTC.

The genes are TRBV27 and TRBJ2-5, with TRBD1 as a possible D gene (5 bases). The CDR3 sequence is 15 residues long. The V end lost 3 bases, the J end lost 4 bases, and 15 bases lay between the germline ends. Germline assignment: CDR1 MNHEY and CDR2 SMNVEV (reference sequence). DNA for the CDR3: TGTGCCAGCAGTTTTCAGGCCAGGGTGGGAGAGACCCAGTACTTC. This encodes CASSFQARVGETQYF.

In its sample, this clone was seen once. The V call is TRBV2, the J call TRBJ2-6; D uncertain. This CDR3 has 18 amino acids. Trimming cost V 7 bases and J 0 bases, with 19 bases left between them. The germline CDR1 and CDR2 sequences are SNHLY and FYNNEI. CDR3 loop: CASIGSPLRSSGANVLTF. The DNA of the CDR3 is TGTGCCAGCATCGGGTCCCCGCTAAGGAGCTCTGGGGCCAACGTCCTGACTTTC.

The rearrangement uses TRBV7-9 and TRBJ2-7; TRBD2 matches 9 bases. The CDR3 runs 18 residues. CDR1 SEHNR and CDR2 FQNEAQ come from the germline V gene (reference sequence). The junction had 14 bases not matched to a gene; V was cut back by 0 bases and J by 5 bases. CDR3 in DNA: TGTGCCAGCAGCTTAGCAGGGGCTAGCGGGACTAGGATCCACGAGCAGTACTTC. This sequence encodes CASSLAGASGTRIHEQYF.

Concerning this clone: A read error may produce the germline difference seen at one junction end. The chain links TRBV5-1 to TRBJ1-6; TRBD1 agrees at 7 bases. This CDR3 comprises 15 residues. Per the germline V gene, CDR1 is SGHRS and CDR2 is YFSETQ. The CDR3 DNA follows: TGCGCCAGCAGCTTGGCCGGACAGGATAATTCACCCCTCCATTTT. It yields the protein CASSLAGQDNSPLHF. Full variable domain (outside the CDR3, taken from reference TRBV5-1 and TRBJ1-6): KAGVTQTPRYLIKTRGQQVTLSCSPISGHRSVSWYQQTPGQGLQFLFEYFSETQRNKGNFPGRFSGRQFSNSRSEMNVSTLELGDSALYLCASSLAGQDNSPLHFGNGTRLTVT.

The chain is built from TRBV28 and TRBJ2-6; D is undetermined. This CDR3 region has 15 residues. The V gene lost 5 bases and the J gene lost 0 bases, with 8 bases spanning the gap. CDR1 is MDHEN and CDR2 is SYDVKM in the germline V gene. In DNA, the CDR3 is TGTGCCAGCAGTCAGGCCCTCTCTGGGGCCAACGTCCTGACTTTC. It is translated as CASSQALSGANVLTF.

The chain employs TRBV3-1 (or the pseudogene TRBV3-2) and TRBJ1-5, with TRBD1 matching over 10 bases. With V trimmed by 4 bases and J by 3 bases, 3 bases remained unmatched. CDR3 length: 15 residues. The V gene's germline CDR1 is LGHDT and CDR2 YNNKEL (reference sequence). The CDR3 loop is CASSLGTGVNQPQHF. Here the CDR3 DNA reads TGTGCCAGCAGCCTGGGGACAGGGGTCAATCAGCCCCAGCATTTT.

This sequence joins TRBV29-1 and TRBJ2-1; 7 bases are shared with TRBD1. Germline CDR1 and CDR2: SQVTM and ANQGSEA. Trimming removed 8 bases from V and 2 bases from J; junction bases left unmatched: 9. The CDR3 totals 14 residues. For the CDR3, the DNA is TGCAGCACAGGGGCCGAGAGGACCTACAATGAGCAGTTCTTC. It codes for CSTGAERTYNEQFF.

This clone was seen a handful of times. The chain employs TRBV12-3 or TRBV12-4 and TRBJ1-2; D not certain. CDR3 length equals 13 residues. Trimming pared 3 bases from V and 8 bases from J, leaving 13 bases between. The CDR3: CASSFRVFGGYTF. In DNA form, the CDR3 reads TGTGCCAGCAGTTTCCGGGTCTTCGGCGGCTACACCTTC.

This clone was picked up a small number of times. V gene TRBV5-1 combines with J gene TRBJ2-2, with 11 nucleotides matching TRBD2. Germline assignment: CDR1 SGHRS and CDR2 YFSETQ. V was pared by 2 bases and J by 6 bases, with 6 bases of the junction left unmatched. The CDR3 has 16 amino acids. The CDR3 nucleotides are TGCGCCAGCAGCTTAACTAGCGGGGGCGGCGCCGGGGAGCTGTTTTTT. Amino acid sequence: CASSLTSGGGAGELFF. Supplemented by reference TRBV5-1 and TRBJ2-2, the full variable domain reads KAGVTQTPRYLIKTRGQQVTLSCSPISGHRSVSWYQQTPGQGLQFLFEYFSETQRNKGNFPGRFSGRQFSNSRSEMNVSTLELGDSALYLCASSLTSGGGAGELFFGEGSRLTVL.